What follows are 21 T cell receptor beta chains derived from one specimen sequenced in a study of blood T cell repertoires in COVID-19. Using immunoSEQ multiplex PCR, the repertoire was profiled, and TCRdb retains in-frame clones only, with some absent. The data show about 120,000 clones, roughly three quarters seen once. The sample comprised peripheral blood. These receptors came from a woman of 80 years or more with acute or convalescent COVID-19.

This chain links TRBV19 with TRBJ2-3, with TRBD2 identical over 12 bases. The germline V gene has CDR1 LNHDA and CDR2 SQIVND (reference sequence). The junction had 5 bases not matched to a gene; V was cut back by 6 bases and J by 4 bases. The CDR3 sequence is 15 residues long. The CDR3 DNA reads as TGTGCCAGTAGCACAACTAGCGGGAGGCCAGATACGCAGTATTTT. Protein: CASSTTSGRPDTQYF.

The chain couples TRBV19 to TRBJ2-2; D is undetermined. This CDR3 contains 15 residues. With 3 bases removed from V and 1 base from J, the gap between germline ends came to 9 bases. Germline values: CDR1 LNHDA, CDR2 SQIVND (reference sequence). CDR3 amino acids: CASSISAVNTGELFF. The CDR3 nucleotides read TGTGCCAGTAGTATTTCGGCGGTGAACACCGGGGAGCTGTTTTTT.

The chain joins TRBV5-1 to TRBJ1-6, with D possibly TRBD1 on 6 matching bases. Trimming stripped 3 bases from V and 7 bases from J, with 8 bases between. This CDR3 is built from 13 residues. Germline CDR1 and CDR2: SGHRS and YFSETQ. CDR3 region: CASSSDSNSPLHF. The CDR3 DNA reads as TGCGCCAGCAGCTCGGACAGCAATTCACCCCTCCACTTT.

V is TRBV19 and J is TRBJ1-5, with D possibly being TRBD1 (5 bases). This CDR3 comprises 21 residues. Germline CDR1 and CDR2: LNHDA and SQIVND (reference sequence). Trimming removed 3 bases at V and 0 bases at J, with 27 bases between. The DNA for the CDR3 is TGTGCCAGTAGTATCCGCCCGGGCGCAGGGAAAGGAGAAGTTAGCAATCAGCCCCAGCATTTT. Protein product: CASSIRPGAGKGEVSNQPQHF. Full variable domain (missing parts from reference TRBV19 and TRBJ1-5): DGGITQSPKYLFRKEGQNVTLSCEQNLNHDAMYWYRQDPGQGLRLIYYSQIVNDFQKGDIAEGYSVSREKKESFPLTVTSAQKNPTAFYLCASSIRPGAGKGEVSNQPQHFGDGTRLSIL.

V and J are TRBV5-1 and TRBJ2-7; D perhaps matches TRBD1 (6 bases). CDR1 SGHRS and CDR2 YFSETQ come from the germline V gene. V was shortened by 0 bases and J by 1 base, with 11 bases between the two germline ends. The CDR3 consists of 15 residues. For the CDR3, the DNA is TGCGCCAGCAGCTTGGGACAGGCAGGTTCCTACGAGCAGTACTTC. Protein: CASSLGQAGSYEQYF.

The chain carries TRBV30 and TRBJ1-5, with 9 bases lining up with TRBD1. The CDR3 has 14 residues. Germline CDR1 reads GTSNPN; CDR2 reads SVGIG (reference sequence). Trimming removed 6 bases from V and 4 bases from J; junction bases left unmatched: 7. This CDR3 is CACTGTGTNQPQHF. In nucleotides, the CDR3 is TGTGCCTGCACTGGGACAGGGACAAATCAGCCCCAGCATTTT.

V gene TRBV7-3 combines with J gene TRBJ1-1; D might be TRBD1 (5 bases). The V and J ends lost 4 bases and 1 base respectively, with 10 bases between them. There are 14 residues in the CDR3. CDR1 SGHTA and CDR2 FQGTGA come from the germline V gene. The CDR3: CASSSGLQNTEAFF. In nucleotides, the CDR3 is TGTGCCAGCAGCTCGGGACTGCAGAACACTGAAGCTTTCTTT.

V and J are TRBV21-1 and TRBJ2-7; TRBD1 is the table's D call and was not checked against the DNA. TRBV21-1 represents a pseudogene. The length of the CDR3 is 16 residues. CDR3 nucleotide sequence: TGTGCCAGCAGCAAAGAGGGGGGACAGGGCTCCTACGAGCAGTACTTC. Protein: CASSKEGGQGSYEQYF.

The V gene is TRBV30, the J gene TRBJ1-4; D remains unclear. The germline V gene has CDR1 GTSNPN and CDR2 SVGIG (reference sequence). The CDR3 length is 14 residues. Trimming took 4 bases from V and 2 from J, leaving 11 bases between them. CDR3: CAWTTRATNEKLFF. The CDR3, as DNA: TGTGCCTGGACGACGAGGGCGACTAATGAAAAACTGTTTTTT.

The chain links TRBV30 to TRBJ1-2, with TRBD1 identical over 11 bases. V trimming: 3 bases; J trimming: 0 bases; junction bases outside the gene matches: 3. CDR3 length: 15 amino acids. CDR1 is GTSNPN, CDR2 SVGIG, per germline (reference sequence). The CDR3 nucleotides are TGTGCCTGGAGAGGACAGGGGGCAACTAACTATGGCTACACCTTC. As protein: CAWRGQGATNYGYTF.

The chain employs TRBV3-1 (or the pseudogene TRBV3-2) and TRBJ2-7; TRBD2 might be the D (6 bases). The CDR3 covers 17 residues. Deletions cut 0 bases from V and 0 bases from J, with 15 bases between. Germline CDR1 and CDR2: LGHDT and YNNKEL (reference sequence). CDR3 bases: TGTGCCAGCAGCCAAGATAAGTGGGCGGGGTCCTCCTACGAGCAGTACTTC. Its protein is CASSQDKWAGSSYEQYF.

This sequence joins TRBV18 and TRBJ1-1; 7 bases line up with TRBD1. Looked up from germline, CDR1 is KGHSH and CDR2 is LQKENI. V gave up 5 bases and J gave up 3 bases; unmatched junction bases: 6. CDR3 length: 14 residues. This CDR3 is CASSVTGIDTEAFF. CDR3 bases: TGTGCCAGCTCAGTGACAGGGATTGACACTGAAGCTTTCTTT.

The rearrangement links TRBV11-3 to TRBJ2-3; D unclear. This CDR3 has 13 residues. From germline, CDR1 is SGHNT and CDR2 YENEEA. V lost 9 bases, J lost 2 bases, and 12 bases lay in between. This CDR3 reads CASGRTHTDTQYF. The CDR3 coding sequence is TGTGCCAGTGGCAGAACACACACAGATACGCAGTATTTT.

This clone was counted at least ten times. The chain links TRBV13 to TRBJ2-1, with 7 bases identical to TRBD2. Germline values: CDR1 PRHDT, CDR2 FYEKMQ (reference sequence). With 5 bases clipped from V and 5 bases from J, the junction kept 9 bases outside the gene matches. There are 15 residues in the CDR3. Written as DNA, the CDR3 is TGTGCCAGCAGCGTGCTAGGGACTAATCACAATGAGCAGTTCTTC. Protein: CASSVLGTNHNEQFF.

The rearrangement links TRBV7-2 to TRBJ2-7; no reliable D call. The germline V gene has CDR1 SGHTA and CDR2 FQGNSA. The CDR3 loop spans 14 amino acids. V lost 2 bases, J lost 2 bases, and 10 bases lay in between. DNA of the CDR3: TGTGCCAGCAGCTTACAGACTGTCCCCTACGAGCAGTACTTC. Its protein is CASSLQTVPYEQYF.

This chain connects TRBV28 to TRBJ1-4; 7 bases agree with TRBD1. V lost 6 bases to trimming and J lost 8 bases; unmatched junction nucleotides: 3. The CDR3 totals 12 residues. CDR1 and CDR2 from the germline V gene are MDHEN and SYDVKM. CDR3 bases: TGTGCCAGCAGGACAGGGTTAGAAAAACTGTTTTTT. This sequence encodes CASRTGLEKLFF.

The genes are TRBV7-9 and TRBJ2-2; D call uncertain. CDR1 and CDR2 from the germline V gene are SEHNR and FQNEAQ (reference sequence). The CDR3 totals 12 residues. V lost 5 bases, J lost 6 bases, and 7 bases lay in between. The CDR3 DNA reads as TGTGCCAGCAGCCCCCGTGCCGGGGAGCTGTTTTTT. This sequence encodes CASSPRAGELFF.

This clone appeared a single time. This chain connects TRBV6-5 to TRBJ1-4; 8 bases agree with TRBD1. The V and J ends lost 8 bases and 5 bases, in that order; junction bases with no gene match: 7. The CDR3 contains 14 residues. CDR1 is MNHEY, CDR2 SVGAGI, per germline. The CDR3 DNA follows: TGTGCCAGCGAGCGGGCAGGGGGCAATGAAAAACTGTTTTTT. Protein product: CASERAGGNEKLFF.

The rearrangement links TRBV19 to TRBJ2-5; 11 bases are shared with TRBD2. This CDR3 has 14 amino acids. Germline-derived CDR1 and CDR2 are LNHDA and SQIVND (reference sequence). V shed 5 bases and J 4 bases; nucleotides not matched to a gene: 3. The DNA for the CDR3 is TGTGCCAGTAGTTCTAGCGGGAGGCCAGAGACCCAGTACTTC. It codes for CASSSSGRPETQYF.

The rearrangement uses TRBV21-1 and TRBJ2-7; the tabulated D call, TRBD1, remains unverified against the DNA. TRBV21-1 is designated a pseudogene. This CDR3 contains 16 residues. As DNA, the CDR3 is TGTGCCAGCAGCAAAGGGAGACAGGGTGAAGTCTACGAGCAGTACTTC. This gives the protein CASSKGRQGEVYEQYF.

The table lists this clone with a few counts. This chain links TRBV6-2 or TRBV6-3 with TRBJ1-5; the match to TRBD1 covers 7 bases. With V trimmed by 1 base and J by 3 bases, 9 bases remained unmatched. CDR1 is MNHEY and CDR2 is SVGEGT in the germline V gene. This CDR3 region has 17 residues. This chain's CDR3 is CASSYYRLGQDNQPQHF. The DNA for the CDR3 is TGTGCCAGCAGTTACTATCGGCTCGGACAGGACAATCAGCCCCAGCATTTT.